Below are 31 T cell receptor beta chains sequenced from a single sample in a study of blood T cell repertoires in COVID-19. Measured with immunoSEQ multiplex PCR; TCRdb has only the in-frame clones, and not every one. This table has about 180,000 clones, 86% appearing once. Sequencing used peripheral blood. These receptor sequences come from a woman between 25 and 40 years old with active or convalescent COVID-19.

This chain joins TRBV18 and TRBJ2-7; 12 bases agree with TRBD2. The V gene end was trimmed by 3 bases and the J gene end by 7 bases; junction bases not matched to a gene: 13. The germline gives CDR1 KGHSH, CDR2 LQKENI. The CDR3 consists of 17 residues. The CDR3 bases are TGTGCCAGCTCACCCTCGTCCCCTAGCGGGGGGGCGAGGGAGCAGTACTTC. Translated, it gives CASSPSSPSGGAREQYF.

The V call is TRBV7-9, the J call TRBJ2-7, with no clear D. Germline V gives CDR1 SEHNR, CDR2 FQNEAQ (reference sequence). With 5 bases removed from V and 2 bases from J, the gap between germline ends came to 4 bases. This CDR3 has 11 amino acids. DNA of the CDR3: TGTGCCAGCAGCGCAGCCTACGAGCAGTACTTC. This gives the protein CASSAAYEQYF. The full variable domain, completed using reference TRBV7-9 and TRBJ2-7, is DTGVSQNPRHKITKRGQNVTFRCDPISEHNRLYWYRQTLGQGPEFLTYFQNEAQLEKSRLLSDRFSAERPKGSFSTLEIQRTEQGDSAMYLCASSAAYEQYFGPGTRLTVT.

This chain connects TRBV5-4 to TRBJ2-2, with TRBD1 matching 8 bases. The CDR3 totals 15 residues. V was clipped by 0 bases and J by 6 bases; unmatched bases: 4. Germline assignment: CDR1 SGHNT and CDR2 YYREEE (reference sequence). This CDR3 reads CASSLVRGRSGELFF. Written as DNA, the CDR3 is TGTGCCAGCAGCTTGGTCAGGGGGCGGTCCGGGGAGCTGTTTTTT.

The chain links TRBV6-2 or TRBV6-3 to TRBJ1-2; D remains unclear. This CDR3 region has 13 residues. CDR1 MNHEY and CDR2 SVGEGT come from the germline V gene. V was shortened by 6 bases and J by 7 bases, with 15 bases between the two germline ends. The CDR3 region is CASSFAQIAGYTF. DNA of the CDR3: TGTGCCAGCAGCTTCGCACAGATCGCTGGCTACACCTTC.

The CDR3: CASSPHLTGTYEQYF. The CDR3 DNA reads as TGTGCCAGCAGCCCCCACCTGACAGGGACTTACGAGCAGTACTTC. The rearrangement uses TRBV11-3 and TRBJ2-7; tentative D call: TRBD1 (7 bases). This CDR3 region has 15 residues. Germline V gene lookup returns CDR1 SGHNT and CDR2 YENEEA. Trimming left V 5 bases short and J 4 bases short, with 18 bases between. Supplemented by reference TRBV11-3 and TRBJ2-7, the full variable domain reads EAGVVQSPRYKIIEKKQPVAFWCNPISGHNTLYWYLQNLGQGPELLIRYENEEAVDDSQLPKDRFSAERLKGVDSTLKIQPAELGDSAVYLCASSPHLTGTYEQYFGPGTRLTVT.

The chain has TRBV2 and TRBJ2-5; no firm D call. V shed 8 bases and J shed 2 bases, with 12 bases lying between them. Germline V CDR1 and CDR2: SNHLY, FYNNEI. This CDR3 region has 13 residues. The CDR3 DNA reads TGTGCCAGCTGCCTCGAGGAACAAGAGACCCAGTACTTC. This sequence encodes CASCLEEQETQYF.

This chain uses TRBV6-8 with TRBJ2-7, with D perhaps TRBD2 (5 bases). The CDR3 has 14 amino acids. Trimming cost V 5 bases and J 3 bases, with 14 bases left between them. Germline V gene lookup returns CDR1 MNHGY and CDR2 SAAAGT. CDR3 DNA: TGTGCCAGCAGTCCCCTAGCAGAAAACTACGAGCAGTACTTC. The encoded protein is CASSPLAENYEQYF.

The V gene is TRBV7-2, the J gene TRBJ2-3, with D unclear. V gave up 1 base and J gave up 2 bases, with 10 bases separating them. Germline CDR1 and CDR2: SGHTA and FQGNSA. The CDR3 has 15 residues. CDR3 DNA sequence: TGTGCCAGCAGCTTAGACATCGCAGACACAGATACGCAGTATTTT. Its translation is CASSLDIADTDTQYF.

The chain links TRBV10-3 to TRBJ1-1; the D gene is possibly TRBD1 (6 bases). V was clipped by 4 bases and J by 2 bases, with 11 bases between them. The CDR3 runs to 14 residues. CDR1 is ENHRY, CDR2 SYGVKD, per germline. CDR3 in DNA: TGTGCCATCAGTGGCTACAGGGAAAACACTGAAGCTTTCTTT. Protein product: CAISGYRENTEAFF.

This chain joins TRBV30 and TRBJ1-5; D gene unclear. The CDR3 runs to 16 residues. The V gene lost 1 base and the J gene lost 4 bases, with 17 bases spanning the gap. CDR1 is GTSNPN, CDR2 SVGIG, per germline (reference sequence). The chain's CDR3 is CAWSDPVGLENQPQHF. CDR3 DNA: TGTGCCTGGAGTGACCCGGTGGGCCTCGAAAATCAGCCCCAGCATTTT.

This chain joins TRBV10-3 and TRBJ2-7; TRBD2 matches 13 bases. The CDR3 extends over 18 amino acids. Germline assignment: CDR1 ENHRY and CDR2 SYGVKD. V lost 0 bases, J lost 0 bases, and 5 bases stayed unmatched. The CDR3 here is CAISESLAGGRSSYEQYF. The CDR3 DNA is TGTGCCATCAGTGAGTCACTAGCGGGAGGGCGTAGCTCCTACGAGCAGTACTTC.

The count of this clone is one. The genes are TRBV6-6 and TRBJ2-5; D uncertain. CDR1 is MNHNY, CDR2 SVGAGI, per germline (reference sequence). The CDR3 consists of 15 residues. V was pared by 2 bases and J by 5 bases, with 15 bases between. CDR3 bases: TGTGCCAGCAGTTACGGCGACAATGTGTATGAGACCCAGTACTTC. It encodes CASSYGDNVYETQYF.

The gene calls are TRBV12-3 or TRBV12-4 and TRBJ1-6; D not resolved. This CDR3 contains 11 residues. The germline V and J ends were trimmed by 4 bases and 14 bases, with 9 bases remaining between them. CDR3 in DNA: TGTGCCAGCAGTTCCCCGGGAGCCCTCCACTTT. It specifies CASSSPGALHF.

This chain joins TRBV6-5 and TRBJ1-5; 9 bases agree with TRBD1. The germline CDR1 and CDR2 sequences are MNHEY and SVGAGI. There are 14 residues in the CDR3. Losses at the gene ends were 5 bases for V and 9 bases for J; bases not matched to a gene: 8. The CDR3 spells CASSLGQGLGPQHF. DNA for the CDR3: TGTGCCAGCAGTCTCGGACAGGGGCTGGGGCCCCAGCATTTT.

In regard to this clone: Within the sample, other DNA sequences also encode this same CDR3. The genes are TRBV5-6 and TRBJ1-2; 10 nucleotides match TRBD1. Germline CDR1 and CDR2: SGHDT and YYEEEE. V shed 4 bases and J 4 bases; nucleotides not matched to a gene: 4. This CDR3 contains 14 residues. The CDR3 DNA is TGTGCCAGCAGCCCTGGACAGGGGGGCTATGGCTACACCTTC. This translates into CASSPGQGGYGYTF. The variable domain in full, with the rest retrieved from reference TRBV5-6 and TRBJ1-2, is DAGVTQSPTHLIKTRGQQVTLRCSPKSGHDTVSWYQQALGQGPQFIFQYYEEEERQRGNFPDRFSGHQFPNYSSELNVNALLLGDSALYLCASSPGQGGYGYTFGSGTRLTVV.

The chain recombines TRBV12-3 or TRBV12-4 with TRBJ2-5; D not certain. V lost 3 bases and J 5 bases, leaving 4 bases between the germline ends. The CDR3 runs to 11 residues. The CDR3 reads CASSFEETQYF. In DNA, the CDR3 is TGTGCCAGCAGTTTCGAGGAGACCCAGTACTTC.

The genes are TRBV6-5 and TRBJ2-7, with TRBD1 identical over 9 bases. The germline CDR1 and CDR2 sequences are MNHEY and SVGAGI. This CDR3 spans 16 amino acids. With 2 bases clipped from V and 7 bases from J, the junction kept 12 bases outside the gene matches. The CDR3 here is CASSYGTGYSDTEQYF. The CDR3 coding sequence is TGTGCCAGCAGTTACGGGACAGGGTACTCGGACACAGAGCAGTACTTC.

In its sample, this clone was seen many times. The chain is built from TRBV5-1 and TRBJ1-2, with D possibly being TRBD1 (6 bases). This CDR3 contains 16 residues. Trimming removed 1 base from V and 1 base from J, with 14 bases in between. Germline CDR1 is SGHRS and CDR2 is YFSETQ. CDR3 nucleotide sequence: TGCGCCAGCAGCTTGTTTTTACAGGGAAGTAACTATGGCTACACCTTC. It encodes CASSLFLQGSNYGYTF.

The chain is built from TRBV19 and TRBJ2-6; tentatively, D is TRBD1 (5 bases). V dropped 10 bases and J dropped 2 bases, with 18 bases sitting between them. The germline V gene has CDR1 LNHDA and CDR2 SQIVND (reference sequence). This CDR3 has 16 amino acids. The CDR3 protein is CATPGAGCPGANVLTF. CDR3 DNA sequence: TGTGCCACTCCTGGGGCAGGGTGTCCTGGGGCCAACGTCCTGACTTTC.

V usage is TRBV6-1 and J usage is TRBJ2-7; 9 nucleotides match TRBD1. V lost 0 bases to trimming and J lost 4 bases; unmatched junction nucleotides: 7. Germline assignment: CDR1 MNHNS and CDR2 SASEGT. The CDR3 is 16 amino acids. CDR3 coding DNA: TGTGCCAGCAGTGAAGCGGTCGGGACAGGGTTATACGAGCAGTACTTC. This codes for CASSEAVGTGLYEQYF.

The chain couples TRBV9 to TRBJ1-1; 8 bases are a match to TRBD1. This CDR3 has 12 residues. V was pared by 7 bases and J by 5 bases, with 4 bases of the junction left unmatched. Germline V CDR1 and CDR2: SGDLS, YYNGEE. The CDR3 bases are TGTGCCAGCGGACAGGGTAGAACTGAAGCTTTCTTT. This codes for CASGQGRTEAFF.

V and J are TRBV2 and TRBJ1-1, with 7 bases fitting TRBD1. The CDR3 contains 13 residues. CDR1 is SNHLY, CDR2 FYNNEI, per germline. The J segment lost 4 bases and the V segment lost 11 bases, leaving 10 bases of the junction unmatched. Here the CDR3 DNA reads TGTGCCCGACAACAGGGGAGGACCACTGAAGCTTTCTTT. It translates to CARQQGRTTEAFF.

The chain has TRBV19 and TRBJ1-2; 7 bases align to TRBD1. The CDR3 totals 13 residues. With 4 bases clipped from V and 4 bases from J, the junction kept 3 bases outside the gene matches. The germline V gene encodes CDR1 LNHDA and CDR2 SQIVND (reference sequence). This chain's CDR3 is CASSTGTAYGYTF. CDR3 coding DNA: TGTGCCAGTAGTACCGGGACAGCCTATGGCTACACCTTC.

The rearrangement joins TRBV5-4 to TRBJ2-5, with D maybe TRBD1 (6 bases). The CDR3 contains 14 residues. Germline V gene data show CDR1 as SGHNT and CDR2 as YYREEE (reference sequence). V shed 5 bases and J shed 1 base, with 12 bases lying between them. The CDR3 DNA is TGTGCCAGCAGAAACGGACAGAGCCAAGAGACCCAGTACTTC. Its protein product is CASRNGQSQETQYF.

This clone was seen once. The chain combines TRBV10-1 with TRBJ1-1; no clear D gene. This CDR3 spans 13 amino acids. Germline values: CDR1 WNHNN, CDR2 SYGVQD (reference sequence). The V end was cut by 3 bases, the J end by 3 bases, with 8 bases between. This CDR3 is CASSEQRYTEAFF. The CDR3 DNA sequence: TGCGCCAGCAGTGAACAGAGATACACTGAAGCTTTCTTT.

The chain links TRBV11-2 to TRBJ1-2; 9 nucleotides line up with TRBD1. There are 17 residues in the CDR3. The germline V gene has CDR1 SGHAT and CDR2 FQNNGV. J was trimmed by 3 bases and V by 4 bases; bases with no gene match: 12. For the CDR3, the DNA is TGTGCCAGCAGCTCCAACTACAGGGGGCTGGGCGACTATGGCTACACCTTC. Its translation is CASSSNYRGLGDYGYTF.

This clone appeared once. V usage is TRBV28 and J usage is TRBJ2-7; 7 nucleotides align to TRBD2. V was pared by 6 bases and J by 4 bases, with 9 bases of the junction left unmatched. The germline CDR1 and CDR2 sequences are MDHEN and SYDVKM. CDR3 size: 14 residues. CDR3 coding DNA: TGTGCCAGCAGCCTCGGACTAGGAAGATACGAGCAGTACTTC. This encodes CASSLGLGRYEQYF.

This rearrangement joins TRBV21-1 to TRBJ2-1; the table calls TRBD1, which could not be checked here. TRBV21-1 is reported as a pseudogene. The CDR3 covers 17 residues. This CDR3 is CASSKDSRGRLNNEQFF. The DNA for the CDR3 is TGTGCCAGCAGCAAAGATAGCAGGGGGCGCCTCAACAATGAGCAGTTCTTC.

There are many counts of this clone. CDR3 residues: CASSVEGQAREQFF. CDR3 nucleotides: TGTGCCAGCAGCGTAGAGGGACAGGCTAGAGAGCAGTTCTTC. This chain connects TRBV9 to TRBJ2-1; 8 bases are shared with TRBD1. CDR3 size: 14 residues. J gave up 10 bases and V 0 bases, and 6 bases lay outside the gene matches. Germline loops: CDR1 SGDLS, CDR2 YYNGEE.

The rearrangement links TRBV15 to TRBJ2-7, with TRBD1 as a possible D gene (5 bases). CDR1 is LNHNV, CDR2 YYDKDF, per germline (reference sequence). V gave up 0 bases and J gave up 0 bases, with 12 bases separating them. This CDR3 is built from 16 residues. CDR3 region: CATSRDSGDSSYEQYF. The CDR3 nucleotides are TGTGCCACCAGCAGAGATTCGGGCGACAGCTCCTACGAGCAGTACTTC.

This clone was picked up one time. The chain joins TRBV9 to TRBJ1-1, with a weak D call TRBD1 (6 bases). The V gene's germline CDR1 is SGDLS and CDR2 YYNGEE. The CDR3 covers 15 residues. V lost 4 bases to trimming and J lost 4 bases, with 17 bases between them. As DNA, the CDR3 is TGTGCCAGCAGCTATCACAGGGAGGGAAGCACTGAAGCTTTCTTT. Translation gives CASSYHREGSTEAFF. Full variable domain (outside the CDR3, taken from reference TRBV9 and TRBJ1-1): DSGVTQTPKHLITATGQRVTLRCSPRSGDLSVYWYQQSLDQGLQFLIQYYNGEERAKGNILERFSAQQFPDLHSELNLSSLELGDSALYFCASSYHREGSTEAFFGQGTRLTVV.